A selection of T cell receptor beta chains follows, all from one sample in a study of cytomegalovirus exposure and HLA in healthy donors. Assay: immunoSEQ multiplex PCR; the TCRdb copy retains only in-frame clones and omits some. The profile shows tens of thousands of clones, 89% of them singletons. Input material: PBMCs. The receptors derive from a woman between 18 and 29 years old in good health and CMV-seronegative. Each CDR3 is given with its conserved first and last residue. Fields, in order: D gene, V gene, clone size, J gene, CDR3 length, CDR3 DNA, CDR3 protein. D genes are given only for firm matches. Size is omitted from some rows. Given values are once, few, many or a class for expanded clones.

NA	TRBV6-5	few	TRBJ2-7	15	TGTGCCAGCAGTTACAATCGCGGCCCCTCCTACGAGCAGTACTTC	CASSYNRGPSYEQYF
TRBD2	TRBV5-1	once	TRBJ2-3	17	TGCGCCAGCAGCTTGGCTAGCGGGGGGGCTAACACAGATACGCAGTATTTT	CASSLASGGANTDTQYF
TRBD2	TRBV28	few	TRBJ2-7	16	TGTGCCAGCAGTTTATCCCTAGCGGGAGCGCGATACGAGCAGTACTTC	CASSLSLAGARYEQYF
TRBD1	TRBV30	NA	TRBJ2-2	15	TGTGCCTGGAGTGTAGGACAGGGGGTGTCCGGGGAGCTGTTTTTT	CAWSVGQGVSGELFF
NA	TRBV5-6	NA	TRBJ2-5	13	TGTGCCAGCAGCTTTCCATCCCAAGAGACCCAGTACTTC	CASSFPSQETQYF
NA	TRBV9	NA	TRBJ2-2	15	TGTGCCAGCAGCCCCCCCACAGGGAGCACCGGGGAGCTGTTTTTT	CASSPPTGSTGELFF
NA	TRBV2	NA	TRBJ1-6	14	TGTGCCAGCAGGGCCCCTAGCTATAATTCACCCCTCCACTTT	CASRAPSYNSPLHF
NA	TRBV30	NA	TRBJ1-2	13	TGTGCCTGGAAAAGGGCCGGACTCTATGGCTACACCTTC	CAWKRAGLYGYTF
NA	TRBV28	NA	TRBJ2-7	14	TGTGCCAGCAGTCCCAGTCCCGGGACTCTCGAGCAGTACTTC	CASSPSPGTLEQYF
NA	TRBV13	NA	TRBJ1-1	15	TGTGCCAGCCAAACCACAGGATGGATGAACACTGAAGCTTTCTTT	CASQTTGWMNTEAFF
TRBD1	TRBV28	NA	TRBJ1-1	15	TGTGCCAGCAGTTTAAACAGGGGGACGAACACTGAAGCTTTCTTT	CASSLNRGTNTEAFF
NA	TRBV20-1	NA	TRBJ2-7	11	TGCAGTGCTGGGGACTTAAGGGAGCAGTACTTC	CSAGDLREQYF
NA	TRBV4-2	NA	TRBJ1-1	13	TGTGCCAGCAGCCACCAGAGGATCACTGAAGCTTTCTTT	CASSHQRITEAFF
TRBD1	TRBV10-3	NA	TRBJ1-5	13	TGTGCCATCAGGGACAGGCCCGATCAGCCCCAGCATTTT	CAIRDRPDQPQHF
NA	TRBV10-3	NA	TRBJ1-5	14	TGTGCCATCAGCTCCGGGATTAACAATCAGCCCCAGCATTTT	CAISSGINNQPQHF
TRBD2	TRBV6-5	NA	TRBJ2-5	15	TGTGCCAGCAGTACCCTAGCGGGGCCCTTGGAGACCCAGTACTTC	CASSTLAGPLETQYF
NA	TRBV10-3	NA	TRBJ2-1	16	TGTGCCATCAGTGAAAATGTTGGGGCCGGATACAATGAGCAGTTCTTC	CAISENVGAGYNEQFF
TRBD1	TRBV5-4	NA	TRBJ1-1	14	TGTGCCAGCAGCTCAACAGGGGGCAACACTGAAGCTTTCTTT	CASSSTGGNTEAFF
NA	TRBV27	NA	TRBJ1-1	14	TGTGCCAGCAGTTTAAGGGGCTGGGTCACTGAAGCTTTCTTT	CASSLRGWVTEAFF
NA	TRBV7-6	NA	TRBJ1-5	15	TGTGCCAGCAGCTTAGAACAGGGTTTCGCTCAGCCCCAGCATTTT	CASSLEQGFAQPQHF
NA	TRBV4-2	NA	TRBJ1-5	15	TGTGCCAGCAGCCAAGATGGACAAGACTATCAGCCCCAGCATTTT	CASSQDGQDYQPQHF
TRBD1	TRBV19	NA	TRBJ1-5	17	TGTGCCAGTAGTATAGGGGGGACAGGTGGGAGCAATCAGCCCCAGCATTTT	CASSIGGTGGSNQPQHF
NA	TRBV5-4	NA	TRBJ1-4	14	TGTGCCAGCAGCCCGGACAATTCGCGTGAAAAACTGTTTTTT	CASSPDNSREKLFF
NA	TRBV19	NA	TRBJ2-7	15	TGTGCCAGTAGTATAGCGGCAGGTACTTCCTACGAGCAGTACTTC	CASSIAAGTSYEQYF
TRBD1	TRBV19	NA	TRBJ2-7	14	TGTGCCAGTAGCCTCGGGACAGGCCCCTACGAGCAGTACTTC	CASSLGTGPYEQYF
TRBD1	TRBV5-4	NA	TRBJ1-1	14	TGTGCCAGCAGCTCCTCAGGGGGCTCCACTGAAGCTTTCTTT	CASSSSGGSTEAFF
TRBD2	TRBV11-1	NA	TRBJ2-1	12	TGTGCCAGCAGCTTGGGCGGGGGAGAGCAGTTCTTC	CASSLGGGEQFF
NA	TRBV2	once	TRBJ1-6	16	TGTGCCAGCAGTGAAGGGGAACAGGGATTCAATTCACCCCTCCACTTT	CASSEGEQGFNSPLHF
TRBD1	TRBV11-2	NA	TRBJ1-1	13	TGTGCCAGCCGGACAGGGGCCGACACTGAAGCTTTCTTT	CASRTGADTEAFF
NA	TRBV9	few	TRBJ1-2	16	TGTGCCAGCAGCGTAGATCAGACACCTCCTAACTATGGCTACACCTTC	CASSVDQTPPNYGYTF
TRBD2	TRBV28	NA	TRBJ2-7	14	TGTGCCAGCAGCCCTAGCGGGGGAAGGTCCGAGCAGTACTTC	CASSPSGGRSEQYF
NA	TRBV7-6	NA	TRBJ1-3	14	TGTGCCAGCAGCCCCGTGGGGGGTGGAAACACCATATATTTT	CASSPVGGGNTIYF
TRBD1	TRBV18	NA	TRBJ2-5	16	TGTGCCAGCTCACCGACGACAGGGGTACACCAAGAGACCCAGTACTTC	CASSPTTGVHQETQYF
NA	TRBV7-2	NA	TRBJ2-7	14	TGTGCCAGCCAGAGGGAGTCGGGGACCTACGAGCAGTACTTC	CASQRESGTYEQYF
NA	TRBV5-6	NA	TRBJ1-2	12	TGTGCCAGCAGCCGGGGGTTAGGAGGCTACACCTTC	CASSRGLGGYTF
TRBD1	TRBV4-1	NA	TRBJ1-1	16	TGCGCCAGCAGCCAACCCCCGGGACAGGGGAACACTGAAGCTTTCTTT	CASSQPPGQGNTEAFF
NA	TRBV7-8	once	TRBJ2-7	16	TGTGCCAGCAGCCCCCTCGCTGCGGGGAGCTCCTACGAGCAGTACTTC	CASSPLAAGSSYEQYF
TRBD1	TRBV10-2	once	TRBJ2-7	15	TGCGCCAGCAGTGAGCCTGGACAGGGGAGCTACGAGCAGTACTTC	CASSEPGQGSYEQYF
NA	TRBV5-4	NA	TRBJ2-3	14	TGTGCCAGCAGCGATGTAGCTAGCACAGATACGCAGTATTTT	CASSDVASTDTQYF
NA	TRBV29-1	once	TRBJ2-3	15	TGCAGCGTTCGGCCCCCGGGATCAAGCACAGATACGCAGTATTTT	CSVRPPGSSTDTQYF
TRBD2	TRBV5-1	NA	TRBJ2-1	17	TGCGCCAGCAGCTCGTCGTTTTTCGGGACTAGGGACAATGAGCAGTTCTTC	CASSSSFFGTRDNEQFF
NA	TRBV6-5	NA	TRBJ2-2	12	TGTGCCAGCAGTTTTAGCTCCGGGGAGCTGTTTTTT	CASSFSSGELFF
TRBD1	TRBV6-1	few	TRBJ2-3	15	TGTGCCAGCAGGGGACAGGGCGGACACACAGATACGCAGTATTTT	CASRGQGGHTDTQYF
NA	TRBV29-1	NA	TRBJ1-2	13	TGCAGCGTTGGGGCCCGGAATCACTATGGCTACACCTTC	CSVGARNHYGYTF
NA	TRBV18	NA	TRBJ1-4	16	TGTGCCAGCTCACCACCCCGCAGGACAACTAATGAAAAACTGTTTTTT	CASSPPRRTTNEKLFF
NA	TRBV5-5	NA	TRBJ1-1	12	TGTGCCAGCAGCCCTTCCAACACTGAAGCTTTCTTT	CASSPSNTEAFF
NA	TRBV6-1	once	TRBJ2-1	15	TGTGCCAGCAACCCCGGTGAGGGACATTACAATGAGCAGTTCTTC	CASNPGEGHYNEQFF
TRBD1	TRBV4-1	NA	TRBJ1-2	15	TGCGCCAGCAGCCAAGCCTCAGGGGACAGGGCTGGCTACACCTTC	CASSQASGDRAGYTF
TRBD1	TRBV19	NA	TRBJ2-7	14	TGTGCCAGTACCCTGAGGACAGGGAGCTACGAGCAGTACTTC	CASTLRTGSYEQYF
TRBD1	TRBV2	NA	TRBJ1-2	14	TGTGCCAGCACCGCGCCGGGACAGGTCTATGGCTACACCTTC	CASTAPGQVYGYTF
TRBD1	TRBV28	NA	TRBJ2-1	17	TGTGCCAGCAGTTCACAAGGGACAGGGGGGGCCTACAATGAGCAGTTCTTC	CASSSQGTGGAYNEQFF